The source of this T cell receptor beta chain is a study of cytomegalovirus exposure and HLA in healthy donors. Study results and caveats: For most TCR beta V segments, an earlier analysis put the productive rate at about 90% or about 30% of the time.

PCR was performed using 60 Vbeta and 13 Jbeta primers. Profiling relied on immunoSEQ multiplex PCR, and the TCRdb table lists in-frame clones only, not all of them. The sample includes some 120,000 clones, approximately 78% of them seen just once. In regard to this clone: Its antigen remains unknown.

The receptor's source is a man between 35 and 55 years old in good health and CMV-seronegative. Sequences were obtained from PBMCs.

The CDR3 region is CASSPRTGGVTGELFF. For the CDR3, the DNA is TGTGCCAGCAGCCCAAGGACAGGGGGCGTCACCGGGGAGCTGTTTTTT. The rearrangement uses TRBV7-8 and TRBJ2-2, with 11 nucleotides matching TRBD1. Germline CDR1 is SGHVS and CDR2 is FQNEAQ. The CDR3 runs to 16 residues. V shed 5 bases and J 4 bases; nucleotides not matched to a gene: 6. The complete variable domain, with remaining parts taken from reference TRBV7-8 and TRBJ2-2, reads GAGVSQSPRYKVAKRGQDVALRCDPISGHVSLFWYQQALGQGPEFLTYFQNEAQLDKSGLPSDRFFAERPEGSVSTLKIQRTQQEDSAVYLCASSPRTGGVTGELFFGEGSRLTVL.